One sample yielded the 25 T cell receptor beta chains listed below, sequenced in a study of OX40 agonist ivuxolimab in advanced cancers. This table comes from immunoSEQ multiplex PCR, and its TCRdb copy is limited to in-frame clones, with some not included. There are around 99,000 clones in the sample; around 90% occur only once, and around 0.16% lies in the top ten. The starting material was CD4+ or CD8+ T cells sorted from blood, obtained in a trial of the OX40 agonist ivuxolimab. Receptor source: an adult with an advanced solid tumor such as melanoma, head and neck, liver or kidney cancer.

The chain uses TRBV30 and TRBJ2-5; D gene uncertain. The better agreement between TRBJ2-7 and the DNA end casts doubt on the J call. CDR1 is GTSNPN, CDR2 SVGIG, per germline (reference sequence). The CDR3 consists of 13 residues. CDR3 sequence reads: CAWDPGDSYEQYF. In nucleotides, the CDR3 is TGTGCCTGGGACCCGGGCGACTCCTACGAGCAGTACTTC.

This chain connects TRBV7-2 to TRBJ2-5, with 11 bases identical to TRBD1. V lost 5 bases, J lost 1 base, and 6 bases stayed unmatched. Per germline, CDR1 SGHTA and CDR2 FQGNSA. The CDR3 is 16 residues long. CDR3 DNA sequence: TGTGCCAGCAGCCCCCGGACAGGGGGCGGCCAAGAGACCCAGTACTTC. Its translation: CASSPRTGGGQETQYF.

CDR3: CSASNYNEQFF. CDR3 DNA sequence: TGCAGTGCTAGTAATTACAATGAGCAGTTCTTC. The rearrangement uses TRBV20-1 and TRBJ2-1; D is unresolved. The CDR3 loop spans 11 amino acids. In germline, CDR1 is DFQATT, CDR2 SNEGSKA (reference sequence). The V end was cut by 3 bases, the J end by 4 bases, with 4 bases between.

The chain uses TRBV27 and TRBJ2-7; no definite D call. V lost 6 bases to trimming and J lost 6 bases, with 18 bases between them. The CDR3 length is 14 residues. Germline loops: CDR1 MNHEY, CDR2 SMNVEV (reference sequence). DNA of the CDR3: TGTGCCAGCAGGAAACCGGGTCAAAGTATCGAGCAGTACTTC. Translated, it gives CASRKPGQSIEQYF.

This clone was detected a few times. In nucleotides, the CDR3 is TGTGCCTGGAGTCCCGCCGGAGATCAGCCCCAGCATTTT. This sequence encodes CAWSPAGDQPQHF. This chain connects TRBV30 to TRBJ1-5, with D unresolved. V lost 2 bases and J lost 5, with 10 bases in between. Germline values: CDR1 GTSNPN, CDR2 SVGIG (reference sequence). This CDR3 has 13 amino acids.

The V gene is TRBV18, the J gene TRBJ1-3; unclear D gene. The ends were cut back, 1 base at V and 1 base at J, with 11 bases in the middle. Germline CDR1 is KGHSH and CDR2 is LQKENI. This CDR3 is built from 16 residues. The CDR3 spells CASSPLTGQSGNTIYF. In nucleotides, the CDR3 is TGTGCCAGCTCACCACTGACGGGCCAGTCTGGAAACACCATATATTTT.

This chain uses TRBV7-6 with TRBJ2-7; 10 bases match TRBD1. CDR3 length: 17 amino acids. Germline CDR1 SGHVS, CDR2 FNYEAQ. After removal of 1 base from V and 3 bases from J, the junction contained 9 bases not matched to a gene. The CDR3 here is CASSLGVSGTGDYEQYF. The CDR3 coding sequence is TGTGCCAGCAGCTTAGGGGTATCCGGGACAGGGGACTACGAGCAGTACTTC.

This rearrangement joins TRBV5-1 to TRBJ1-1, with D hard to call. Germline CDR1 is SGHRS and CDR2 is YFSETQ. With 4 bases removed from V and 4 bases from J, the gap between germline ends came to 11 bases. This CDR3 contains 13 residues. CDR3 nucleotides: TGCGCCAGCAGCCTCGGGAGTGGCACTGAAGCTTTCTTT. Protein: CASSLGSGTEAFF.

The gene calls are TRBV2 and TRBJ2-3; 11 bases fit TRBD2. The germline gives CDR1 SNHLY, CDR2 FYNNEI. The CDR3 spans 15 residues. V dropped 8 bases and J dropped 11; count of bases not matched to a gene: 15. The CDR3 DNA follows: TGTGCCAGCGGGCCTAGGGGACTAGCGGCTACACAGCAGTATTTT. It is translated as CASGPRGLAATQQYF.

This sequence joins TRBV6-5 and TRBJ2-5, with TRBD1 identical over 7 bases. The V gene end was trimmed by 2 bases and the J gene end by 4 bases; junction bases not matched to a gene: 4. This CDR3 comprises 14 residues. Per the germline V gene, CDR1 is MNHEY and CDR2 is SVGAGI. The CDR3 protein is CASSYTDRVETQYF. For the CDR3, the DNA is TGTGCCAGCAGTTACACCGACAGGGTAGAGACCCAGTACTTC.

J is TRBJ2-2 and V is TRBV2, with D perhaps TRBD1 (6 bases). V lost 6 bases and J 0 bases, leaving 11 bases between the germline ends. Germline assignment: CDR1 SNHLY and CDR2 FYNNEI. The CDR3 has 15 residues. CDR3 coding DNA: TGTGCCAGCAGGGTACAGGGATCGAACACCGGGGAGCTGTTTTTT. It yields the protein CASRVQGSNTGELFF. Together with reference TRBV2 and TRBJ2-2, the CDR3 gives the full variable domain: EPEVTQTPSHQVTQMGQEVILRCVPISNHLYFYWYRQILGQKVEFLVSFYNNEISEKSEIFDDQFSVERPDGSNFTLKIRSTKLEDSAMYFCASRVQGSNTGELFFGEGSRLTVL.

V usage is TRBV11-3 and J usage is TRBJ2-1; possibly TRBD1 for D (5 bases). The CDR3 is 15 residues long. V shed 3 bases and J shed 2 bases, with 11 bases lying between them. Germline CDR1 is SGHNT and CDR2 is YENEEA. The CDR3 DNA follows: TGTGCCAGCAGCTTGCAGGGCCGTCCCTACAATGAGCAGTTCTTC. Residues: CASSLQGRPYNEQFF.

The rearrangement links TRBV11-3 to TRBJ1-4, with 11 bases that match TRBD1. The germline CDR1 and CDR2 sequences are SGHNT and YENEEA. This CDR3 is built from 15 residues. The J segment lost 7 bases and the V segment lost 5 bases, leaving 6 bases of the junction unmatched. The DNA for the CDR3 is TGTGCCAGCAGCCCCCGGGACAGGGGGAGTGAAAAACTGTTTTTT. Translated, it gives CASSPRDRGSEKLFF.

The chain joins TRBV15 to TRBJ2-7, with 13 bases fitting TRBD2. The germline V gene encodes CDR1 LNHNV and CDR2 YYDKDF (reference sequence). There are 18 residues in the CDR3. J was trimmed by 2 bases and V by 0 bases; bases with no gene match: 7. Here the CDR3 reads CATSRDLGLAGVTYEQYF. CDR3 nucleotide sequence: TGTGCCACCAGCAGAGATCTTGGACTAGCGGGAGTGACCTACGAGCAGTACTTC. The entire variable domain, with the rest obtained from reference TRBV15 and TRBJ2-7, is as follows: DAMVIQNPRYQVTQFGKPVTLSCSQTLNHNVMYWYQQKSSQAPKLLFHYYDKDFNNEADTPDNFQSRRPNTSFCFLDIRSPGLGDTAMYLCATSRDLGLAGVTYEQYFGPGTRLTVT.

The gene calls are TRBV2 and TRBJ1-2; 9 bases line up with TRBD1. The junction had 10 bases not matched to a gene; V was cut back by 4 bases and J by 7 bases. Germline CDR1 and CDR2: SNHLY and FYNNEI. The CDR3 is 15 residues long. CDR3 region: CASSGLQGARGGYTF. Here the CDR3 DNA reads TGTGCCAGCAGTGGCCTACAGGGGGCGAGGGGTGGCTACACCTTC.

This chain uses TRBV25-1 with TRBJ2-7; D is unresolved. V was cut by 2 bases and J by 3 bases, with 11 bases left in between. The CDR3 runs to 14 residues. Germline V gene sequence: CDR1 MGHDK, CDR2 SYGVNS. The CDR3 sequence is CASSENRPGYEQYF. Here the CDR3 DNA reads TGTGCCAGCAGTGAAAACCGTCCTGGCTACGAGCAGTACTTC.

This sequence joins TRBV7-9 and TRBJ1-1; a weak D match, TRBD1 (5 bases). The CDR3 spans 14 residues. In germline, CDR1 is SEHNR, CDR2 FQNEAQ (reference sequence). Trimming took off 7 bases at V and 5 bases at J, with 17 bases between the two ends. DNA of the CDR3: TGTGCCAGCACCCTGGGGGGAGATAGGACTGAAGCTTTCTTT. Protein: CASTLGGDRTEAFF. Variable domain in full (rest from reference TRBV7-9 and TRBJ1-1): DTGVSQNPRHKITKRGQNVTFRCDPISEHNRLYWYRQTLGQGPEFLTYFQNEAQLEKSRLLSDRFSAERPKGSFSTLEIQRTEQGDSAMYLCASTLGGDRTEAFFGQGTRLTVV.

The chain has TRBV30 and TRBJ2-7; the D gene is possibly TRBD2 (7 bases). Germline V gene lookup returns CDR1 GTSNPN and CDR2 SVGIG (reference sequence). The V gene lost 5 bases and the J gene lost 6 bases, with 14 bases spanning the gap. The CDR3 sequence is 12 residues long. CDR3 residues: CAWAGGGGEQYF. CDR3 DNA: TGTGCCTGGGCCGGGGGCGGGGGCGAGCAGTACTTC.

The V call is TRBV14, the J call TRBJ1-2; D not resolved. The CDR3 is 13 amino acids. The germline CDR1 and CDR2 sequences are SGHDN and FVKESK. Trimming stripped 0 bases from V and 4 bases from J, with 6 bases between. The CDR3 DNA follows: TGTGCCAGCAGCCAAGACTACAGCTATGGCTACACCTTC. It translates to CASSQDYSYGYTF.

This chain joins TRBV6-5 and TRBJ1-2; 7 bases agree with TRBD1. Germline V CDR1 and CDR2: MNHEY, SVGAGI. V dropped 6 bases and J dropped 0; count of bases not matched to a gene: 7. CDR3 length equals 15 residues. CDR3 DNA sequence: TGTGCCAGCAGCCGGGGGGACAGATCTAACTATGGCTACACCTTC. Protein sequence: CASSRGDRSNYGYTF.

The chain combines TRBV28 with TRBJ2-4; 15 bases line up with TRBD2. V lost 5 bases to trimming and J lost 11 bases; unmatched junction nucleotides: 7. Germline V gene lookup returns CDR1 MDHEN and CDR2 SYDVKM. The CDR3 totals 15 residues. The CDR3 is CASSPGLAGGLVQYF. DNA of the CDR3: TGTGCCAGCAGTCCTGGACTAGCGGGAGGGTTGGTTCAGTACTTC.

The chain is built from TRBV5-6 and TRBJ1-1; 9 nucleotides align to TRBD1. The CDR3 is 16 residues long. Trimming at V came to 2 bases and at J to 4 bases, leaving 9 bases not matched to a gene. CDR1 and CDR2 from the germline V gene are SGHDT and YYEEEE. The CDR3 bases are TGTGCCAGCAGCTTACAACAGGGGGCTGGGAGCACTGAAGCTTTCTTT. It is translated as CASSLQQGAGSTEAFF.

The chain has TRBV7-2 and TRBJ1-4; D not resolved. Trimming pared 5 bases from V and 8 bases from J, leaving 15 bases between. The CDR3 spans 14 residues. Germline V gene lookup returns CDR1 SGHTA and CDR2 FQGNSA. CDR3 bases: TGTGCCAGCAGCCAGACTCGGGTTGGGGAAAAACTGTTTTTT. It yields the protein CASSQTRVGEKLFF.

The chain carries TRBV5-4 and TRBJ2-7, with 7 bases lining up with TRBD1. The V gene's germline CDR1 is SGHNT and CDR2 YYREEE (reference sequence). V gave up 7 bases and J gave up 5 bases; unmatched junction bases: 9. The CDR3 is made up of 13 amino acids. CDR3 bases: TGTGCCAGCGGACGACAGGGCCTCGACGAGCAGTACTTC. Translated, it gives CASGRQGLDEQYF. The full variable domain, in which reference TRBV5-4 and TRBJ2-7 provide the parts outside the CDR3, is ETGVTQSPTHLIKTRGQQVTLRCSSQSGHNTVSWYQQALGQGPQFIFQYYREEENGRGNFPPRFSGLQFPNYSSELNVNALELDDSALYLCASGRQGLDEQYFGPGTRLTVT.

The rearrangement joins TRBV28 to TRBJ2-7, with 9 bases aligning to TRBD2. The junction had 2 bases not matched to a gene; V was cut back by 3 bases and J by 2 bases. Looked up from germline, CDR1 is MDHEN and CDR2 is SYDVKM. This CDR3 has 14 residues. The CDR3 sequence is CASSFGTSTYEQYF. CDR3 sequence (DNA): TGTGCCAGCAGTTTCGGGACTAGCACCTACGAGCAGTACTTC.